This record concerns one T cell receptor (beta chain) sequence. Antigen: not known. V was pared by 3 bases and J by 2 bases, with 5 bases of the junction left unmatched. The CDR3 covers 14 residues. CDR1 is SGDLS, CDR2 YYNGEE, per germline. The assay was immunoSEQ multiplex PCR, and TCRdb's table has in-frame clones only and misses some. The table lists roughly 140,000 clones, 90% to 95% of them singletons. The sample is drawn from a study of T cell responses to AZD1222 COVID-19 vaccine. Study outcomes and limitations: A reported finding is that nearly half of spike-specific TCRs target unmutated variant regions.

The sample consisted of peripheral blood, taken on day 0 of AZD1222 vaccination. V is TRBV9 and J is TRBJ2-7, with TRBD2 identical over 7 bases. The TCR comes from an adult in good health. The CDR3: CASSDGLVPYEQYF. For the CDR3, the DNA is TGTGCCAGCAGCGATGGACTAGTCCCCTACGAGCAGTACTTC.